These 5 T cell receptor beta chains were sequenced from one sample in a study of blood T cells in healthy people across ages. It was with a sample-barcoded 5' primer and a J-beta primer mix that a second PCR of roughly 7 to 12 cycles was run. From the 5' RACE reads, TCRdb called clonotypes with MiXCR, one entry per CDR3 protein. The table shows 1.2 million to 1.5 million distinct CDR3 sequences, with 35% to 45% occurring only once. The sample was blood. The source of these receptors is a woman aged 18-29 years in good health.

This sequence joins TRBV20-1 and TRBJ2-7; 7 positions match TRBD2. CDR1 DFQATT and CDR2 SNEGSKA come from the germline V gene (reference sequence). This CDR3 is built from 15 residues. V trimming: 0 bases; J trimming: 1 base; junction bases outside the gene matches: 6. In nucleotides, the CDR3 is TGCAGTGCTAGAGATGGCGGGAGTGGGTCCTACGAGCAGTACTTC. Residues: CSARDGGSGSYEQYF.

The chain links TRBV20-1 to TRBJ2-5, with 10 nucleotides matching TRBD2. V gave up 6 bases and J gave up 11 bases; unmatched junction bases: 9. Germline V lookup: CDR1 DFQATT, CDR2 SNEGSKA (reference sequence). The CDR3 loop spans 12 amino acids. CDR3 nucleotide sequence: TGCAGTGCGCCCGTAGCGGGGGGTGAGCAGTACTTC. Amino acid sequence: CSAPVAGGEQYF.

The chain joins TRBV21-1 to TRBJ2-7. TRBV21-1 counts as a pseudogene. This CDR3 spans 14 amino acids. The CDR3 sequence is CASRLNGSSYEQYF. The CDR3 DNA sequence: TGTGCCAGCAGGTTAAATGGGAGCTCCTACGAGCAGTACTTC.

In its sample, this clonotype was seen a few times. The rearrangement uses TRBV4-2 and TRBJ2-5; 9 bases agree with TRBD1. CDR3 length equals 16 residues. The trim removed 0 bases at V and 4 bases at J, leaving 6 bases unmatched. CDR1 is LGHNA, CDR2 YNFKEQ, per germline. CDR3 sequence reads: CASSQDQGQGAETQYF. CDR3 nucleotide sequence: TGTGCCAGCAGCCAAGACCAGGGACAGGGCGCAGAGACCCAGTACTTC.

This clonotype was observed a few times. The J gene is TRBJ1-5, the V gene TRBV6-1; 9 nucleotides agree with TRBD1. The trim removed 4 bases at V and 5 bases at J, leaving 3 bases unmatched. Germline V lookup: CDR1 MNHNS, CDR2 SASEGT. CDR3 length: 14 amino acids. DNA of the CDR3: TGTGCCAGCAGTGCTACAGGGGGCGATCAGCCCCAGCATTTT. Encoded protein: CASSATGGDQPQHF.